The 11 T cell receptor beta chains below come from one sample, sequenced in a study of shared clonotypes between healthy human individuals. Assay: immunoSEQ multiplex PCR; the TCRdb copy retains only in-frame clones and omits some. The sample includes about 980,000 clones, around three quarters of them seen just once. Source material: memory CD4+ T cells sorted from blood. Subset in this sample: CD45RA-negative fraction. The source is a man younger than 35 in good health.

The chain uses TRBV5-1 and TRBJ2-7; TRBD1 aligns across 9 bases. The CDR3 is 14 residues long. V was pared by 5 bases and J by 0 bases, with 3 bases of the junction left unmatched. Germline-derived CDR1 and CDR2 are SGHRS and YFSETQ. CDR3 residues: CASRWGQGSYEQYF. The CDR3 DNA is TGCGCCAGCAGGTGGGGACAGGGCTCCTACGAGCAGTACTTC.

The J gene is TRBJ2-7, the V gene TRBV6-5, with 9 bases that match TRBD1. With 8 bases clipped from V and 6 bases from J, the junction kept 8 bases outside the gene matches. CDR3 size: 13 residues. Germline V gives CDR1 MNHEY, CDR2 SVGAGI. The CDR3 nucleotides are TGTGCCAGCCAGAAGGGACAGGGTGCCGAGCAGTACTTC. It translates to CASQKGQGAEQYF.

The chain uses TRBV5-1 and TRBJ2-3, with 11 bases lining up with TRBD2. Germline trimming cut 6 bases from V and 2 bases from J; bases unmatched to any gene: 5. Looked up from germline, CDR1 is SGHRS and CDR2 is YFSETQ. The CDR3 totals 15 residues. The CDR3 coding sequence is TGCGCCAGCATTAGCGGGGGGGCCGACACAGATACGCAGTATTTT. This translates into CASISGGADTDTQYF.

The gene calls are TRBV30 and TRBJ2-5; maybe TRBD2 (7 bases). The V end was cut by 3 bases, the J end by 5 bases, with 16 bases between. From germline, CDR1 is GTSNPN and CDR2 SVGIG (reference sequence). This CDR3 comprises 14 residues. The CDR3, as DNA: TGTGCCTGGAGCCCGCGGGGGCAGAAGGAGACCCAGTACTTC. It translates to CAWSPRGQKETQYF.

This chain joins TRBV18 and TRBJ2-7; D remains ambiguous. The CDR3 sequence is 13 residues long. Germline CDR1 KGHSH, CDR2 LQKENI. V lost 6 bases, J lost 4 bases, and 13 bases lay in between. The CDR3 DNA is TGTGCCAGCTCCCTCGACCAGAAATACGAGCAGTACTTC. It encodes CASSLDQKYEQYF.

This chain uses TRBV7-2 with TRBJ2-7; 13 nucleotides agree with TRBD2. The CDR3 is made up of 17 amino acids. Germline V gene data show CDR1 as SGHTA and CDR2 as FQGNSA. V trimming: 5 bases; J trimming: 6 bases; junction bases outside the gene matches: 13. The CDR3 DNA sequence: TGTGCCAGCAGCAGAGATCCGGGACTAGCGGGGTTAAGCGAGCAGTACTTC. The encoded protein is CASSRDPGLAGLSEQYF.

CDR3 sequence: CASSPTLGGRPFYGYTF. CDR3 DNA sequence: TGTGCCAGCAGCCCAACTTTAGGGGGCCGCCCCTTCTATGGCTACACCTTC. V is TRBV9 and J is TRBJ1-2; 7 bases line up with TRBD1. Germline lookup yields CDR1 SGDLS and CDR2 YYNGEE. J gave up 4 bases and V 4 bases, and 16 bases lay outside the gene matches. The CDR3 is 17 residues long.

This clone showed up just a few times. V usage is TRBV4-2 and J usage is TRBJ2-5; tentatively, D is TRBD1 (5 bases). V was shortened by 3 bases and J by 4 bases, with 15 bases between the two germline ends. Germline CDR1 reads LGHNA; CDR2 reads YNFKEQ. The CDR3 is 15 amino acids. The CDR3 DNA follows: TGTGCCAGCAGCCAGAGGAGCGATAGGGGAGAGACCCAGTACTTC. This codes for CASSQRSDRGETQYF.

This clone occurred a few times. This chain joins TRBV5-1 and TRBJ1-3; D is unclear. Deletions cut 5 bases from V and 0 bases from J, with 18 bases between. Per the germline V gene, CDR1 is SGHRS and CDR2 is YFSETQ. This CDR3 is 17 amino acids long. CDR3 residues: CASRYGTDSNSGNTIYF. Written as DNA, the CDR3 is TGCGCCAGCAGGTACGGTACGGATTCCAACTCTGGAAACACCATATATTTT.

This chain uses TRBV4-2 with TRBJ2-3, with 13 bases identical to TRBD2. The germline CDR1 and CDR2 sequences are LGHNA and YNFKEQ. J gave up 2 bases and V 1 base, and 3 bases lay outside the gene matches. CDR3 length: 17 amino acids. The DNA for the CDR3 is TGTGCCAGCAGCCAAGGACTAGCGGGGGGTAACACAGATACGCAGTATTTT. Amino acids: CASSQGLAGGNTDTQYF.

The chain joins TRBV5-3 to TRBJ1-5, with TRBD1 identical over 8 bases. TRBV5-3 counts as an open reading frame of uncertain function. V was clipped by 4 bases and J by 6 bases; unmatched bases: 9. There are 15 residues in the CDR3. The CDR3 sequence is CARSTTDRESQPQHF. The CDR3 region has the DNA TGTGCCAGAAGCACGACGGACAGGGAATCTCAGCCCCAGCATTTT.